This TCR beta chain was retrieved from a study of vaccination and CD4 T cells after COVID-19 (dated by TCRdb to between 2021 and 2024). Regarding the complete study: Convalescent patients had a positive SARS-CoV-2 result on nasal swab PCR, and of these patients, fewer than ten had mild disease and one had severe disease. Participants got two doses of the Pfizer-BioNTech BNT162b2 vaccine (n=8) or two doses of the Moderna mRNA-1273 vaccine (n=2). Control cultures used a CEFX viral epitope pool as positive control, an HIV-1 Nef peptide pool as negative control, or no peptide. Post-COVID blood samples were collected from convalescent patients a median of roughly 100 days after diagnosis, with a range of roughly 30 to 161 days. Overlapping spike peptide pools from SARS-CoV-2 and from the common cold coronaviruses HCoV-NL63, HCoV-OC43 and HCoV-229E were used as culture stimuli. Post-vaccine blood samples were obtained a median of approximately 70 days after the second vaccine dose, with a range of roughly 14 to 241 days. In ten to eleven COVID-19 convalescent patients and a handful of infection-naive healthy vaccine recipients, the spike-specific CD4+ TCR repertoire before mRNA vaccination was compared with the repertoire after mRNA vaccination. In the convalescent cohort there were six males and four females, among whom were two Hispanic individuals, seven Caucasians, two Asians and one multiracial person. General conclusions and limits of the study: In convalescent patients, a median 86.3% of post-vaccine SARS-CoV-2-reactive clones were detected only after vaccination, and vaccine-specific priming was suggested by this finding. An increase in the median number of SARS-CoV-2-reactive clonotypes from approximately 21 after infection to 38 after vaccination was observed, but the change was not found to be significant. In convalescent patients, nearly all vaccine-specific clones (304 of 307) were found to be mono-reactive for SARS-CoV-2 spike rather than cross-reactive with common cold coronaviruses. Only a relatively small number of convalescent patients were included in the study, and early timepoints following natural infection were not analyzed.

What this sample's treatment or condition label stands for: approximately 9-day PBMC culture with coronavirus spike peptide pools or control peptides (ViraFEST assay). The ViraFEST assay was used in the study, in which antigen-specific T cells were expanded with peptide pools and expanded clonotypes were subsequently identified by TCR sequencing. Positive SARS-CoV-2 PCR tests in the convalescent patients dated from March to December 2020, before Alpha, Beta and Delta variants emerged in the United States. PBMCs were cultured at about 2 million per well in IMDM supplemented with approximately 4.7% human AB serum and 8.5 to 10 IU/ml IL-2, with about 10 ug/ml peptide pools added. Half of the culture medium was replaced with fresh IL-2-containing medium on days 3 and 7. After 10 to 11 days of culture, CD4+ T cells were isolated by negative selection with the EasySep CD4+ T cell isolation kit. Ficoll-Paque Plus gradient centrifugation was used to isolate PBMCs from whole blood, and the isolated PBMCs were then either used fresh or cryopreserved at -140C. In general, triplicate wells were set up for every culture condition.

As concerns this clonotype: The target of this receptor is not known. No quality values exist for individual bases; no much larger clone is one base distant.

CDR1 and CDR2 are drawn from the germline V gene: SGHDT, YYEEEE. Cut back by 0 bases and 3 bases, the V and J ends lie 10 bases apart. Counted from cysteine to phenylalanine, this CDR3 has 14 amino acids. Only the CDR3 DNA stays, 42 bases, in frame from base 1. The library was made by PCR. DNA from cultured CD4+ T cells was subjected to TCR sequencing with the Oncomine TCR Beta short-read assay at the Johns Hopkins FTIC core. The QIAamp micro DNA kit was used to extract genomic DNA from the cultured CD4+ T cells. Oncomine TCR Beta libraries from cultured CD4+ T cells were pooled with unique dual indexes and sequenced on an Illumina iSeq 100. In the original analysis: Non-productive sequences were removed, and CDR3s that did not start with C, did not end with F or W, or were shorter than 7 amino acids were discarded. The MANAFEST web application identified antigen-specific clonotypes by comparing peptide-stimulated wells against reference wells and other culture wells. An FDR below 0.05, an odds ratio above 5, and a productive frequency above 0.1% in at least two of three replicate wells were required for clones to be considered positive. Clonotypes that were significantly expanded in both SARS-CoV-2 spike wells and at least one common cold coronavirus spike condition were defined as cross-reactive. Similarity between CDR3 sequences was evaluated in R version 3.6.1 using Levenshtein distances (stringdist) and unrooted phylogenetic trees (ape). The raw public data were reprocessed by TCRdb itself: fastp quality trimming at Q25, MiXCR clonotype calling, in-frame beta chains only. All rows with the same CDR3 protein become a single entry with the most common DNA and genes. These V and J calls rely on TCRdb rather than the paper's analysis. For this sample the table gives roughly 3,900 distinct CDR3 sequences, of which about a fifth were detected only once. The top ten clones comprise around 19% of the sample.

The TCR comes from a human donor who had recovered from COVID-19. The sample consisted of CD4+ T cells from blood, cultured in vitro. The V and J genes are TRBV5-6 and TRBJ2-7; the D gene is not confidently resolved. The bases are TGTGCCAGCAGCTTGGGTGGGTATAGCTACGAGCAGTACTTC. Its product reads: CASSLGGYSYEQYF. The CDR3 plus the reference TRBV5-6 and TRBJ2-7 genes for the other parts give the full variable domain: DAGVTQSPTHLIKTRGQQVTLRCSPKSGHDTVSWYQQALGQGPQFIFQYYEEEERQRGNFPDRFSGHQFPNYSSELNVNALLLGDSALYLCASSLGGYSYEQYFGPGTRLTVT.